The 25 T cell receptor beta chains reported below all come from one sample, sequenced in a study of radiotherapy plus CTLA-4 blockade in lung cancer. Repertoires were generated with immunoSEQ multiplex PCR, while TCRdb's copy carries only in-frame clones and drops some. The table lists 25,000 to 40,000 clones, 70% to 75% of them singletons. This specimen was peripheral blood, taken from a patient treated with radiotherapy plus ipilimumab. These receptors came from a human donor with non-small cell lung cancer whose response to radiotherapy plus ipilimumab could not be evaluated.

This chain connects TRBV4-2 to TRBJ1-4; D unresolved. V lost 4 bases and J lost 0, with 12 bases in between. The germline gives CDR1 LGHNA, CDR2 YNFKEQ. CDR3 length: 16 residues. The CDR3 here is CASSRPRGATNEKLFF. The CDR3 DNA reads as TGTGCCAGCAGCCGTCCCCGAGGTGCAACTAATGAAAAACTGTTTTTT.

The rearrangement uses TRBV15 and TRBJ1-1, with D possibly being TRBD1 (6 bases). The CDR3 is 15 residues long. The ends were cut back, 1 base at V and 8 bases at J, with 17 bases in the middle. Germline loops: CDR1 LNHNV, CDR2 YYDKDF (reference sequence). CDR3 residues: CATSRAMAGALEAFF. The DNA for the CDR3 is TGTGCCACCAGCAGAGCTATGGCAGGGGCATTGGAAGCTTTCTTT.

The chain is built from TRBV6-5 and TRBJ1-2; a weak D match, TRBD1 (5 bases). Trimming removed 6 bases from V and 6 bases from J, with 11 bases in between. Germline-derived CDR1 and CDR2 are MNHEY and SVGAGI. The CDR3 sequence is 12 residues long. The CDR3 DNA follows: TGTGCCAGCAGAGACAGTCCGGATGGCTACACCTTC. It translates to CASRDSPDGYTF.

On this clone: Other DNA sequences in this specimen translate into the identical CDR3. The chain joins TRBV5-1 to TRBJ1-1, with unresolved D. The CDR3 consists of 14 residues. CDR1 and CDR2 (germline): SGHRS, YFSETQ. Trimming pared 5 bases from V and 3 bases from J, leaving 14 bases between. In nucleotides, the CDR3 is TGCGCCAGCAGTTCTCGGGGATCGGACACTGAAGCTTTCTTT. Protein: CASSSRGSDTEAFF.

The chain combines TRBV6-1 with TRBJ2-6, with D perhaps TRBD1 (6 bases). Germline loops: CDR1 MNHNS, CDR2 SASEGT. The CDR3 is 15 residues long. Between the trimmed V and J ends, which lost 5 bases and 2 bases, there was a span of 10 bases. The chain's CDR3 is CASSLQGTGANVLTF. The CDR3 nucleotides read TGTGCCAGCAGTTTACAGGGAACTGGGGCCAACGTCCTGACTTTC.

The chain links TRBV6-5 to TRBJ2-5, with 8 bases identical to TRBD2. V was pared by 7 bases and J by 7 bases, with 11 bases of the junction left unmatched. Germline CDR1 and CDR2: MNHEY and SVGAGI. This CDR3 spans 14 amino acids. For the CDR3, the DNA is TGTGCCAGCAAAGCAACCCACGCGGGAGGGACCCAGTACTTC. It translates to CASKATHAGGTQYF.

The rearrangement uses TRBV30 and TRBJ1-5; a possible D gene is TRBD1 (5 bases). Germline V gene data show CDR1 as GTSNPN and CDR2 as SVGIG (reference sequence). The V end lost 5 bases, the J end lost 0 bases, and 8 bases lay between the germline ends. CDR3 size: 13 residues. The DNA of the CDR3 is TGTGCCTGGCAGGGAAATAGCAATCAGCCCCAGCATTTT. This codes for CAWQGNSNQPQHF.

The chain combines TRBV18 with TRBJ1-5; 8 positions agree with TRBD1. The CDR3 totals 13 residues. V shed 3 bases and J 7 bases; nucleotides not matched to a gene: 2. CDR1 and CDR2 (germline): KGHSH, LQKENI. The CDR3 nucleotides are TGTGCCAGCTCACCGGACAGGGACCAGCCCCAGCATTTT. It yields the protein CASSPDRDQPQHF.

The chain joins TRBV9 to TRBJ2-5, with 10 bases aligning to TRBD2. The V gene end was trimmed by 3 bases and the J gene end by 5 bases; junction bases not matched to a gene: 7. CDR1 SGDLS and CDR2 YYNGEE come from the germline V gene. The CDR3 is 15 amino acids. Here the CDR3 DNA reads TGTGCCAGCAGCGCCGGGACTAGCGTTGTGGAGACCCAGTACTTC. This encodes CASSAGTSVVETQYF.

The chain recombines TRBV6-1 with TRBJ1-5; D call uncertain. Trimming cost V 6 bases and J 6 bases, with 9 bases left between them. CDR1 and CDR2 from the germline V gene are MNHNS and SASEGT. This CDR3 has 12 residues. The CDR3 coding sequence is TGTGCCAGCAGCGGGTTCGGTCAGCCCCAGCATTTT. Translation: CASSGFGQPQHF.

V and J are TRBV29-1 and TRBJ1-2, with D possibly matching TRBD1 (5 bases). Germline V gives CDR1 SQVTM, CDR2 ANQGSEA. V was cut by 6 bases and J by 4 bases, with 12 bases left in between. The CDR3 runs 12 residues. CDR3 in DNA: TGCAGCGTGTTCGACGGGGGCTATGGCTACACCTTC. Translation: CSVFDGGYGYTF.

The chain carries TRBV19 and TRBJ2-5; weak D call: TRBD1 (6 bases). Trimming stripped 6 bases from V and 5 bases from J, with 22 bases between. The length of the CDR3 is 16 residues. Germline V CDR1 and CDR2: LNHDA, SQIVND (reference sequence). CDR3 loop: CASSPQGRGLRETQYF. The CDR3 nucleotides read TGTGCCAGTAGCCCTCAGGGCAGGGGCTTGAGGGAGACCCAGTACTTC. Drawing the rest from reference TRBV19 and TRBJ2-5, the complete variable domain is DGGITQSPKYLFRKEGQNVTLSCEQNLNHDAMYWYRQDPGQGLRLIYYSQIVNDFQKGDIAEGYSVSREKKESFPLTVTSAQKNPTAFYLCASSPQGRGLRETQYFGPGTRLLVL.

The chain employs TRBV7-2 and TRBJ2-7, with TRBD2 as a possible D gene (5 bases). This CDR3 has 15 residues. Trimming took 5 bases from V and 2 from J, leaving 16 bases between them. CDR1 is SGHTA, CDR2 FQGNSA, per germline. CDR3 region: CASSPSGIGTYEQYF. CDR3 coding DNA: TGTGCCAGCAGCCCGAGCGGCATTGGGACCTACGAGCAGTACTTC. The whole variable domain, remainder taken from reference TRBV7-2 and TRBJ2-7, is GAGVSQSPSNKVTEKGKDVELRCDPISGHTALYWYRQSLGQGLEFLIYFQGNSAPDKSGLPSDRFSAERTGGSVSTLTIQRTQQEDSAVYLCASSPSGIGTYEQYFGPGTRLTVT.

The chain links TRBV28 to TRBJ1-1; D is undetermined. Trimming took off 4 bases at V and 5 bases at J, with 5 bases between the two ends. CDR1 and CDR2 from the germline V gene are MDHEN and SYDVKM. The CDR3 spans 11 residues. CDR3 bases: TGTGCCAGCAGTTCCCTTACTGAAGCTTTCTTT. Protein sequence: CASSSLTEAFF.

This clone was found a few times. This sequence joins TRBV5-1 and TRBJ2-7; D may be TRBD2 (5 bases). Per germline, CDR1 SGHRS and CDR2 YFSETQ. The CDR3 loop spans 17 amino acids. Trimming cost V 0 bases and J 0 bases, with 16 bases left between them. CDR3 sequence (DNA): TGCGCCAGCAGCTTGGCCATAGGAGGATTGTTCTCCTACGAGCAGTACTTC. It encodes CASSLAIGGLFSYEQYF. Based on the CDR3 plus reference TRBV5-1 and TRBJ2-7, the full variable domain is KAGVTQTPRYLIKTRGQQVTLSCSPISGHRSVSWYQQTPGQGLQFLFEYFSETQRNKGNFPGRFSGRQFSNSRSEMNVSTLELGDSALYLCASSLAIGGLFSYEQYFGPGTRLTVT.

This chain uses TRBV9 with TRBJ2-1, with D possibly matching TRBD1 (6 bases). The CDR3 runs 16 residues. Germline CDR1 and CDR2: SGDLS and YYNGEE. The V end was cut by 4 bases, the J end by 5 bases, with 19 bases between. The CDR3 protein is CASSPTRTERDNEQFF. CDR3 nucleotides: TGTGCCAGCAGCCCAACTAGGACAGAAAGGGACAATGAGCAGTTCTTC.

This clone occurred a few times. The chain carries TRBV2 and TRBJ1-5, with D perhaps matching TRBD1 (6 bases). Germline CDR1 reads SNHLY; CDR2 reads FYNNEI. Deletions cut 4 bases from V and 10 bases from J, with 11 bases between. CDR3 length: 12 residues. Here the CDR3 DNA reads TGTGCCAGCAGTGTTCAGGGGCGACCCCAGCATTTT. Its protein is CASSVQGRPQHF.

This sequence joins TRBV25-1 and TRBJ2-7, with 7 bases identical to TRBD1. This CDR3 has 13 residues. The V gene's germline CDR1 is MGHDK and CDR2 SYGVNS. CDR3 nucleotides: TGTGCAGTAGGGGACAGACACTCCTACGAGCAGTACTTC. Its protein product is CAVGDRHSYEQYF.

The chain employs TRBV5-6 and TRBJ2-1; 7 nucleotides line up with TRBD2. Germline loops: CDR1 SGHDT, CDR2 YYEEEE. This CDR3 is built from 17 residues. V lost 2 bases and J lost 0; bases outside the gene matches: 8. CDR3 in DNA: TGTGCCAGCAGCTTACCCCCGGGGAGGGGCTCCTACAATGAGCAGTTCTTC. Residues: CASSLPPGRGSYNEQFF.

With respect to this clone: One end of the junction varies from germline; a read error may be responsible. This sample also contains other DNA sequences that code for the same CDR3. The chain couples TRBV7-9 to TRBJ1-6, with D tentatively TRBD1 (5 bases). In germline, CDR1 is SEHNR, CDR2 FQNEAQ (reference sequence). The length of the CDR3 is 15 residues. The CDR3 nucleotides are TGTGCCAGCTCCCCGGGGGGGACCTATAATTCCCCCCTCCACTTT. The encoded protein is CASSPGGTYNSPLHF.

The chain recombines TRBV2 with TRBJ2-5; 9 bases line up with TRBD2. Germline V gives CDR1 SNHLY, CDR2 FYNNEI. V was clipped by 7 bases and J by 1 base; unmatched bases: 13. The CDR3 is 17 residues long. In DNA form, the CDR3 reads TGTGCCAGCACCGACCCGAGGGGAGCGGGGGGCCAAGAGACCCAGTACTTC. This codes for CASTDPRGAGGQETQYF.

The CDR3 reads CASSRDRGTGANVLTF. CDR3 DNA: TGTGCCAGCAGTCGGGACAGGGGAACCGGGGCCAACGTCCTGACTTTC. The chain uses TRBV6-6 and TRBJ2-6, with TRBD1 identical over 10 bases. Germline values: CDR1 MNHNY, CDR2 SVGAGI (reference sequence). J lost 4 bases, V lost 5 bases, and 5 bases had no gene match. The CDR3 has 16 amino acids.

The V and J genes are TRBV4-1 and TRBJ2-2; D is unresolved. Germline V gene data show CDR1 as MGHRA and CDR2 as YSYEKL. The CDR3 spans 14 residues. Trimming removed 2 bases from V and 5 bases from J, with 9 bases in between. CDR3 protein: CASSQLLLTGELFF. The CDR3 nucleotides are TGCGCCAGCAGCCAACTTCTTTTGACCGGGGAGCTGTTTTTT.

This clone occurred once. V and J are TRBV2 and TRBJ2-1; TRBD2 aligns across 10 bases. CDR1 and CDR2 from the germline V gene are SNHLY and FYNNEI. V lost 6 bases and J lost 10; bases outside the gene matches: 15. The CDR3 length is 16 residues. CDR3 DNA sequence: TGTGCCAGCAGGGAGGGTTCTAGCGGGAGTTTCCGCGAGCAGTTCTTC. Encoded protein: CASREGSSGSFREQFF. Full variable domain (remainder filled in from reference TRBV2 and TRBJ2-1): EPEVTQTPSHQVTQMGQEVILRCVPISNHLYFYWYRQILGQKVEFLVSFYNNEISEKSEIFDDQFSVERPDGSNFTLKIRSTKLEDSAMYFCASREGSSGSFREQFFGPGTRLTVL.

This clone was seen a few times. This chain links TRBV4-3 with TRBJ2-1, with D possibly TRBD1 on 6 matching bases. The ends were cut back, 4 bases at V and 6 bases at J, with 7 bases in the middle. The CDR3 is made up of 12 amino acids. Per the germline V gene, CDR1 is LGHNA and CDR2 is YSLEER. CDR3 amino acids: CASSPQGNEQFF. CDR3 bases: TGCGCCAGCAGCCCACAGGGCAATGAGCAGTTCTTC.